Below are 27 T cell receptor beta chains sequenced from a single sample in a study of blood T cell repertoires in COVID-19. Generated by immunoSEQ multiplex PCR, the TCRdb table keeps only in-frame clones and is missing some. This sample carries about 150,000 clones, under 90% of them seen once, and the ten largest clones take 35% to 55%. Specimen: peripheral blood. The source of these receptors is a human donor in a cohort sampled during active COVID-19.

The chain joins TRBV12-3 or TRBV12-4 to TRBJ1-1; D is ambiguous. V gave up 5 bases and J gave up 8 bases, with 9 bases separating them. This CDR3 has 11 residues. CDR3 sequence (DNA): TGTGCCAGCAGTCAGACACGAGAAGCTTTCTTT. Translated: CASSQTREAFF.

The rearrangement links TRBV25-1 to TRBJ2-3; D might be TRBD2 (5 bases). V lost 4 bases and J 4 bases, leaving 12 bases between the germline ends. The CDR3 spans 14 residues. Germline CDR1 MGHDK, CDR2 SYGVNS. CDR3 sequence reads: CASSVRETADTQYF. CDR3 in DNA: TGTGCCAGCAGTGTTCGGGAAACTGCAGATACGCAGTATTTT.

J is TRBJ1-4 and V is TRBV19, with no clear D. The CDR3 consists of 14 residues. The germline V and J ends were trimmed by 5 bases and 0 bases, with 7 bases remaining between them. Germline CDR1 and CDR2: LNHDA and SQIVND (reference sequence). This chain's CDR3 is CASSVFATNEKLFF. Here the CDR3 DNA reads TGTGCCAGTAGTGTGTTCGCAACTAATGAAAAACTGTTTTTT.

This clone was seen only once. The gene calls are TRBV28 and TRBJ1-5, with unresolved D. The CDR3 contains 14 residues. V was clipped by 1 base and J by 3 bases, with 7 bases between them. The germline CDR1 and CDR2 sequences are MDHEN and SYDVKM. CDR3 protein: CASSLFGPNQPQHF. CDR3 nucleotide sequence: TGTGCCAGCAGTTTATTTGGCCCCAATCAGCCCCAGCATTTT.

This chain joins TRBV19 and TRBJ2-1; 13 bases match TRBD2. Germline V gene sequence: CDR1 LNHDA, CDR2 SQIVND (reference sequence). The CDR3 is 15 amino acids. With 8 bases clipped from V and 6 bases from J, the junction kept 7 bases outside the gene matches. The CDR3 coding sequence is TGTGCCAGTGCTCCCGGGACTAGCGGGATCAATGAGCAGTTCTTC. This translates into CASAPGTSGINEQFF.

This clone was picked up a small number of times. The J gene is TRBJ2-1, the V gene TRBV7-2; TRBD2 matches at 8 bases. Germline V gene lookup returns CDR1 SGHTA and CDR2 FQGNSA. The CDR3 consists of 15 residues. V trimming: 0 bases; J trimming: 4 bases; junction bases outside the gene matches: 2. The CDR3 DNA follows: TGTGCCAGCAGCTTAGCTAGCGGGAATTACAATGAGCAGTTCTTC. Translated, it gives CASSLASGNYNEQFF.

V usage is TRBV20-1 and J usage is TRBJ2-5, with D uncertain. The germline gives CDR1 DFQATT, CDR2 SNEGSKA (reference sequence). The CDR3 sequence is 14 residues long. Deletions cut 3 bases from V and 5 bases from J, with 16 bases between. The CDR3 spells CSASYEGVGETQYF. The CDR3 DNA is TGCAGTGCTAGTTATGAAGGTGTCGGGGAGACCCAGTACTTC.

The V gene is TRBV11-2, the J gene TRBJ2-2; TRBD2 aligns across 8 bases. This CDR3 is built from 16 residues. Germline CDR1 SGHAT, CDR2 FQNNGV. Losses at the gene ends were 5 bases for V and 1 base for J; bases not matched to a gene: 6. CDR3 residues: CASSLWSGRNTGELFF. CDR3 in DNA: TGTGCCAGCAGCCTGTGGAGCGGGAGGAACACCGGGGAGCTGTTTTTT.

This chain links TRBV7-2 with TRBJ1-1, with 8 bases matching TRBD1. With 5 bases clipped from V and 0 bases from J, the junction kept 2 bases outside the gene matches. The germline CDR1 and CDR2 sequences are SGHTA and FQGNSA. The CDR3 contains 14 residues. The CDR3 sequence: CASSRDRMNTEAFF. The CDR3 DNA sequence: TGTGCCAGCAGCAGGGACAGGATGAACACTGAAGCTTTCTTT.

This clone was seen a few times. The chain couples TRBV10-3 to TRBJ2-5; tentatively, D is TRBD1 or TRBD2 (5 bases each). V was shortened by 6 bases and J by 4 bases, with 12 bases between the two germline ends. Germline values: CDR1 ENHRY, CDR2 SYGVKD. This CDR3 spans 13 amino acids. CDR3 nucleotide sequence: TGTGCCATCAGCGAGGGGCCAGGAGAGACCCAGTACTTC. This gives the protein CAISEGPGETQYF.

This sequence joins TRBV9 and TRBJ1-2; TRBD1 matches at 9 bases. CDR3 length: 15 residues. Germline V gene data show CDR1 as SGDLS and CDR2 as YYNGEE. V shed 0 bases, J shed 7 bases, and the junction held 7 bases outside the gene matches. The CDR3 protein is CASSVGGQGRSGYTF. The CDR3 bases are TGTGCCAGCAGCGTAGGGGGACAGGGCAGGTCTGGCTACACCTTC.

The V call is TRBV7-3, the J call TRBJ2-3; 7 bases fit TRBD1. CDR1 is SGHTA, CDR2 FQGTGA, per germline. The J segment lost 4 bases and the V segment lost 5 bases, leaving 9 bases of the junction unmatched. The CDR3 is 15 residues long. CDR3 nucleotides: TGTGCCAGCAGCCCCTCAGGGGGACGGCCAGATACGCAGTATTTT. Translation: CASSPSGGRPDTQYF.

The chain is built from TRBV11-2 and TRBJ1-1; D unclear. The germline V gene encodes CDR1 SGHAT and CDR2 FQNNGV. Trimming removed 4 bases at V and 0 bases at J, with 18 bases between. There are 17 residues in the CDR3. The CDR3 DNA reads as TGTGCCAGCAGCTCGCCCGGGAACCTGAACCTGAACACTGAAGCTTTCTTT. Translated: CASSSPGNLNLNTEAFF.

This clone is medium-sized in the sample. This chain joins TRBV7-3 and TRBJ2-5; the D gene is possibly TRBD2 (6 bases). Germline CDR1 SGHTA, CDR2 FQGTGA. This CDR3 region has 13 residues. The ends were cut back, 3 bases at V and 5 bases at J, with 10 bases in the middle. CDR3 nucleotide sequence: TGTGCCAGCAGCTTCACTGGGGGGGAGACCCAGTACTTC. This sequence encodes CASSFTGGETQYF.

This clone has only one observation. The CDR3 nucleotides read TGTGCCAGCTCACCATCCGGGAGGTCCTACGAGCAGTACTTC. This sequence encodes CASSPSGRSYEQYF. J is TRBJ2-7 and V is TRBV18, with 7 bases identical to TRBD2. CDR3 length: 14 amino acids. CDR1 KGHSH and CDR2 LQKENI come from the germline V gene. V lost 2 bases and J lost 1; bases outside the gene matches: 2.

V gene TRBV28 combines with J gene TRBJ2-7; TRBD1 aligns across 8 bases. V was pared by 8 bases and J by 0 bases, with 6 bases of the junction left unmatched. Germline V gene lookup returns CDR1 MDHEN and CDR2 SYDVKM. The length of the CDR3 is 14 residues. The CDR3 DNA reads TGTGCCAGCGGAGGACAGGGCCCCTCCTACGAGCAGTACTTC. Translation gives CASGGQGPSYEQYF.

The CDR3 region has the DNA TGTGCCATCAGTGACTCGACAGTTTCCTACGAGCAGTACGTC. Translation gives CAISDSTVSYEQYV. The V and J genes are TRBV10-3 and TRBJ2-7; D may be TRBD1 (5 bases). The CDR3 is 14 residues long. Deletions cut 3 bases from V and 1 base from J, with 10 bases between. Germline V gene data show CDR1 as ENHRY and CDR2 as SYGVKD.

This clone was counted at least ten times. This rearrangement joins TRBV5-1 to TRBJ1-5, with D possibly matching TRBD1 (5 bases). The CDR3 sequence is 13 residues long. V was pared by 0 bases and J by 5 bases, with 6 bases between. Looked up from germline, CDR1 is SGHRS and CDR2 is YFSETQ. Written as DNA, the CDR3 is TGCGCCAGCAGCTTGGCGGGGGATCAGCCCCAGCATTTT. This codes for CASSLAGDQPQHF.

The gene calls are TRBV7-8 and TRBJ2-2; D perhaps matches TRBD2 (5 bases). Trimming removed 7 bases from V and 0 bases from J, with 15 bases in between. The V gene's germline CDR1 is SGHVS and CDR2 FQNEAQ. The CDR3 consists of 16 residues. The CDR3 region is CASMPLAGANTGELFF. The DNA of the CDR3 is TGTGCCAGCATGCCGTTGGCGGGCGCGAACACCGGGGAGCTGTTTTTT.

This clone occurred once. This sequence joins TRBV18 and TRBJ2-7; TRBD1 matches 11 bases. Germline lookup yields CDR1 KGHSH and CDR2 LQKENI. Trimming took 5 bases from V and 1 from J; bases not matched to a gene: 4. This CDR3 has 15 amino acids. CDR3 sequence reads: CASSDGTGGSYEQYF. DNA for the CDR3: TGTGCCAGCTCAGACGGGACAGGGGGGTCCTACGAGCAGTACTTC. Full variable domain (rest looked up from reference TRBV18 and TRBJ2-7): NAGVMQNPRHLVRRRGQEARLRCSPMKGHSHVYWYRQLPEEGLKFMVYLQKENIIDESGMPKERFSAEFPKEGPSILRIQQVVRGDSAAYFCASSDGTGGSYEQYFGPGTRLTVT.

The chain links TRBV10-3 to TRBJ2-7, with D uncertain. CDR1 is ENHRY, CDR2 SYGVKD, per germline. The CDR3 extends over 13 amino acids. V was pared by 3 bases and J by 5 bases, with 11 bases between. The CDR3 protein is CAISDPILHEQYV. The CDR3 region has the DNA TGTGCCATCAGTGACCCAATCCTACACGAGCAGTACGTC.

The V call is TRBV7-3, the J call TRBJ2-1, with a weak D call TRBD2 (5 bases). There are 13 residues in the CDR3. The V gene lost 2 bases and the J gene lost 6 bases, with 8 bases spanning the gap. Germline V gene data show CDR1 as SGHTA and CDR2 as FQGTGA. The CDR3: CASSLLRANEQFF. The CDR3 DNA is TGTGCCAGCAGCTTATTGCGGGCCAATGAGCAGTTCTTC.

V is TRBV6-2 or TRBV6-3 and J is TRBJ2-1, with a weak D call TRBD1 (6 bases). V was cut by 6 bases and J by 7 bases, with 28 bases left in between. CDR1 is MNHEY, CDR2 SVGEGT, per germline. This CDR3 region has 18 residues. The CDR3 nucleotides are TGTGCCAGCAGCATCCACCGGGACGGCTCGCAGGGGATAAATGAGCAGTTCTTC. It translates to CASSIHRDGSQGINEQFF.

The V call is TRBV12-3 or TRBV12-4, the J call TRBJ1-6; D uncertain. This CDR3 region has 13 residues. V lost 9 bases to trimming and J lost 8 bases, with 14 bases between them. CDR3 DNA sequence: TGTGCCAGTCGGGGTGTGGGCGATTCACCCCTCCACTTT. Protein: CASRGVGDSPLHF.

J is TRBJ2-7 and V is TRBV5-1, with 7 bases aligning to TRBD1. CDR3 length: 15 residues. With V trimmed by 5 bases and J by 2 bases, 10 bases remained unmatched. Looked up from germline, CDR1 is SGHRS and CDR2 is YFSETQ. DNA of the CDR3: TGCGCCAGCAGTACCACCGGGACAGTAACCTACGAGCAGTACTTC. This gives the protein CASSTTGTVTYEQYF.

This clone came up once. J is TRBJ2-3 and V is TRBV9; 7 bases match TRBD2. This CDR3 is 15 amino acids long. The germline V gene has CDR1 SGDLS and CDR2 YYNGEE. V lost 0 bases and J lost 4; bases outside the gene matches: 5. CDR3 region: CASSVAGRRADTQYF. The CDR3 DNA sequence: TGTGCCAGCAGCGTAGCCGGGAGGCGGGCAGATACGCAGTATTTT.

The chain employs TRBV5-4 and TRBJ1-2; TRBD1 is a possible D gene (5 bases). The V gene lost 2 bases and the J gene lost 6 bases, with 17 bases spanning the gap. From germline, CDR1 is SGHNT and CDR2 YYREEE (reference sequence). This CDR3 spans 15 amino acids. CDR3 amino acids: CASSFLGTQGNGYTF. As DNA, the CDR3 is TGTGCCAGCAGCTTTCTGGGCACCCAGGGAAATGGCTACACCTTC. Variable domain in full (rest from reference TRBV5-4 and TRBJ1-2): ETGVTQSPTHLIKTRGQQVTLRCSSQSGHNTVSWYQQALGQGPQFIFQYYREEENGRGNFPPRFSGLQFPNYSSELNVNALELDDSALYLCASSFLGTQGNGYTFGSGTRLTVV.